This entry features one T cell receptor beta chain sequence. Its target is not known. These data belong to a study of vaccination and CD4 T cells after COVID-19. Study-wide context: According to the study, participants were given two doses of BNT162b2 or mRNA-1273 vaccine.

General study points: Median SARS-CoV-2-reactive clonotype numbers went up from around 20 to 38, but not significantly.

One entry per CDR3 protein, called by TCRdb with MiXCR from the PCR reads. The repertoire holds some 22,000 distinct CDR3 sequences, with around 53% as singletons. Germline V lookup: CDR1 SEHNR, CDR2 FQNEAQ (reference sequence). V lost 1 base to trimming and J lost 2 bases, with 12 bases between them. The CDR3 has 15 residues. This receptor was obtained from a human donor who had recovered from COVID-19. This rearrangement joins TRBV7-9 to TRBJ2-7; TRBD2 might be the D (6 bases). The material was CD4+ T cells from blood, obtained before SARS-CoV-2 vaccination. The DNA for the CDR3 is TGTGCCAGCAGCTTAGTAGGTGGGACTGCCTACGAGCAGTACTTC. Its protein product is CASSLVGGTAYEQYF.